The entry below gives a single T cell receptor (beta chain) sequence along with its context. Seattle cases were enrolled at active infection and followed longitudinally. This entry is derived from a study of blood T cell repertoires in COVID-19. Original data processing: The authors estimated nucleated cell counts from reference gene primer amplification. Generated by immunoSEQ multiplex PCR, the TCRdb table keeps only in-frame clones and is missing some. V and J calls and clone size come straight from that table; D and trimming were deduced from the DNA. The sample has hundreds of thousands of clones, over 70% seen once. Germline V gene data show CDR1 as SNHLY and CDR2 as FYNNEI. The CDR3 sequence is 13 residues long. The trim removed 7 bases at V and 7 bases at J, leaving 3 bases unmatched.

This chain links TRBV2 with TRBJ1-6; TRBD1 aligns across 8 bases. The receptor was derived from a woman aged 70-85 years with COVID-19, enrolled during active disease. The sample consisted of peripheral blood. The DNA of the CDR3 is TGTGCCAGCACGGGACAGGAGAATTCACCCCTCCACTTT. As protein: CASTGQENSPLHF.